This TCR beta chain was identified during a study of shared clonotypes between healthy human individuals (dated by TCRdb to about 2020). Looking at the study overall: Two women and a few men aged 18 to 49 years were included in the cohort. Per donor, three plates each were used for CD4 naive and CD4 memory, two for CD8 naive, and one for CD8 memory. The study deeply sequenced blood TCR repertoires of about five healthy adults to estimate repertoire size and the extent of clonotype sharing between individuals. To increase sequencing depth and limit assay-specific biases, TCR repertoire library preparation and sequencing were carried out by different laboratories using diverse techniques. Each donor's leukapheresis produced roughly between about 0.9 and 9.5 billion PBMCs.

Using the deep immunoSEQ assay, TCR CDR3 regions were amplified from genomic DNA by multiplex PCR. For each cell subset, the extracted genomic DNA was distributed evenly across all wells of several immunoSEQ 96-well plates, and each plate served as one replicate. For sorted subsets, roughly 200 ng genomic DNA, equal to about 30,000 T cell genomes, was loaded into each replicate PCR. Purified libraries were measured with a Qubit 3.0 fluorometer, size-checked on a Bioanalyzer 2100, and measured again with the KAPA Library Quantification kit. A separate single-read 150-cycle Illumina NextSeq 550 flow cell was used to sequence each immunoSEQ 96-well plate. Under the source paper's analysis protocol: The immunoSEQ output contained only junctional sequences without quality scores, so filtering could not match that applied to full-length reads. To assign V/J genes and CDR3, sequences were annotated using PyIR, a Python wrapper for IgBLAST v1.9, with IMGT germline references. Reads with weak V/J assignments (E-value above 1e-6), missing CDR3, stop codons, out-of-frame junctions, or ambiguous translated residues were removed. V3J clonotypes were defined as sequences sharing an identical inferred V gene, J gene, and CDR3 amino acid sequence. To compute the percentage overlap between repertoires, the number of shared unique clonotypes was divided by the size of the smaller repertoire. Three approaches were used to assess repertoire richness: RTK rarefaction, the Chao1 estimator, and Recon v2.1 estimates of unobserved clonotypes. Generation probabilities for all TCRbeta clonotypes obtained by the gDNA method from a few donors were computed using OLGA. Here the immuneACCESS table is served through TCRdb, limited to in-frame sequences with V and J called. Missing clones are a known gap in these copies; in checked studies unresolved V genes cover under half, and the rest lacks a known reason. The V and J calls and clone size come from that table; D and trimming were worked out from the DNA. This sample has about 2.4 million clones in its table, and roughly 92% of those were observed once. The ten biggest clones cover 0.13% to 0.15% of the sample.

As for this clone: Its antigen has not been determined. Per-base quality was not reported, and no clone a single base away is much larger than it. The identical CDR3 is also encoded by other nucleotide sequences in the sample.

The paper's findings and limits, for the study overall: Roughly 5% of naive CD4, 3.5% of naive CD8, 2% to 2.5% of memory CD4, and over 0.35% of memory CD8 clonotypes were shared across several donors. Even with the large sequencing depth, rarefaction of the sorted-subset datasets indicated that sequencing was incomplete. Estimated clonotype richness was generally larger for naive than for memory subsets. Pairwise subsampling led to the expectation that sequencing depth would affect the degree of clonotype sharing among donors. Because the study included a small number of donors, the genetic and exposure-history diversity represented was limited. Only blood was sampled, and tissue TCR repertoires likely differ from those in blood. Clonotypes shared by all four sorted-subset donors showed higher generation probabilities than non-shared clonotypes.

Via the germline V gene (reference sequence), CDR1 is LNHNV and CDR2 YYDKDF. V is trimmed back by 4 bases and J by 1 base, and the junction contains 1 base that no gene match accounts for. CDR3 length: 15 amino acids, cysteine to phenylalanine. Only CDR3 DNA remains: 45 bases, in frame from the first base. The donors were healthy, HIV-negative adults who had no recently reported acute infections or vaccinations. Every donor was a Caucasian adult residing in Nashville, Tennessee, USA. CD4+ T cells were enriched by magnetic negative selection, after which naive cells were positively selected on CD45RA and the negative fraction was taken as the memory subset. Blood was collected by leukapheresis, and PBMCs were isolated by Ficoll-Histopaque density gradient centrifugation and then cryopreserved in liquid nitrogen vapor phase. Analytical flow cytometry was used to check the purity and quantity of every magnetically sorted T cell population. Each sorted fraction had its genomic DNA isolated and then quantified by UV absorbance on a Nanodrop 2000c.

The sequenced material came from naive CD4+ T cells sorted from blood. Explained via the paper, the cell subset or site label denotes: CD45RA+ positively selected. The sequence was obtained from a man younger than 35 in good health. The chain is made from TRBV15 and TRBJ2-6, and 7 junctional nucleotides match TRBD2. The CDR3 protein sequence reads: CATSTGGSGANVLTF. At the DNA level, the sequence is TGTGCCACCAGCACCGGGGGGTCTGGGGCCAACGTCCTGACTTTC.